The 23 T cell receptor beta chains given below trace back to one sample, sequenced in a study of blood T cell repertoires in COVID-19. Generated by immunoSEQ multiplex PCR, the TCRdb table keeps only in-frame clones and is missing some. The data show some 120,000 clones, approximately 80% seen once. The sample taken for sequencing was peripheral blood. The receptors come from a woman aged 55-69 years with acute or convalescent COVID-19.

The CDR3 sequence is CASRRPRQGANTEAFF. In DNA form, the CDR3 reads TGTGCCAGCAGGAGACCCCGGCAGGGGGCGAACACTGAAGCTTTCTTT. This chain joins TRBV2 and TRBJ1-1, with 8 bases identical to TRBD1. The trim removed 6 bases at V and 1 base at J, leaving 10 bases unmatched. CDR1 is SNHLY, CDR2 FYNNEI, per germline. The CDR3 length is 16 residues.

The chain combines TRBV2 with TRBJ1-4, with a tentative D call TRBD1 (6 bases). V was trimmed by 6 bases and J by 8 bases, leaving 16 bases between them. The CDR3 length is 14 residues. CDR1 is SNHLY, CDR2 FYNNEI, per germline. CDR3 region: CASRVGAGVEKLFF. The CDR3 DNA reads TGTGCCAGCAGGGTAGGGGCAGGGGTAGAAAAACTGTTTTTT.

This chain links TRBV4-1 with TRBJ1-1; a possible D gene is TRBD1 (5 bases). The CDR3 is 12 residues long. Germline V gives CDR1 MGHRA, CDR2 YSYEKL. V was cut by 2 bases and J by 9 bases, with 10 bases left in between. CDR3 sequence: CASSQTGSQAFF. In DNA form, the CDR3 reads TGCGCCAGCAGCCAAACAGGATCCCAAGCTTTCTTT.

This chain joins TRBV3-1 (or the pseudogene TRBV3-2) and TRBJ1-1; D is unresolved. V was clipped by 2 bases and J by 1 base, with 8 bases between them. The CDR3 extends over 14 amino acids. Germline V CDR1 and CDR2: LGHDT, YNNKEL (reference sequence). CDR3 in amino acids: CASSQTTTNTEAFF. The CDR3 nucleotides read TGTGCCAGCAGCCAAACTACAACGAACACTGAAGCTTTCTTT.

The chain employs TRBV7-8 and TRBJ1-5, with 9 nucleotides matching TRBD1. In germline, CDR1 is SGHVS, CDR2 FQNEAQ. V lost 5 bases, J lost 5 bases, and 7 bases stayed unmatched. The CDR3 is 15 residues long. DNA for the CDR3: TGTGCCAGCAGCGTTACAGGGGGCGTCTATCAGCCCCAGCATTTT. Translation gives CASSVTGGVYQPQHF. The full variable domain, in which reference TRBV7-8 and TRBJ1-5 provide the parts outside the CDR3, is GAGVSQSPRYKVAKRGQDVALRCDPISGHVSLFWYQQALGQGPEFLTYFQNEAQLDKSGLPSDRFFAERPEGSVSTLKIQRTQQEDSAVYLCASSVTGGVYQPQHFGDGTRLSIL.

This clone was observed a few times. J is TRBJ1-2 and V is TRBV7-9; 7 positions agree with TRBD1. V was clipped by 5 bases and J by 6 bases; unmatched bases: 6. From germline, CDR1 is SEHNR and CDR2 FQNEAQ (reference sequence). This CDR3 is 13 amino acids long. The CDR3 is CASSHGTDHGYTF. As DNA, the CDR3 is TGTGCCAGCAGCCACGGGACAGACCATGGCTACACCTTC.

This clone was observed a few times. The CDR3 region has the DNA TGTGCCAGCAGCTCCTTAACTGAAGCTTTCTTT. This translates into CASSSLTEAFF. This chain links TRBV5-6 with TRBJ1-1; no clear D. The CDR3 extends over 11 amino acids. CDR1 and CDR2 from the germline V gene are SGHDT and YYEEEE. V lost 3 bases to trimming and J lost 5 bases, with 5 bases between them.

The chain uses TRBV4-1 and TRBJ1-6; 10 positions agree with TRBD1. The CDR3 is 14 amino acids. V was clipped by 4 bases and J by 13 bases; unmatched bases: 7. Germline V gives CDR1 MGHRA, CDR2 YSYEKL. The CDR3 spells CASSRGQGLGPLHF. As DNA, the CDR3 is TGCGCCAGCAGCCGGGGACAGGGGTTGGGGCCCCTCCACTTT.

The chain carries TRBV5-1 and TRBJ2-6; D possibly corresponds to TRBD2 (7 bases). The germline CDR1 and CDR2 sequences are SGHRS and YFSETQ. The CDR3 has 16 amino acids. Trimming stripped 7 bases from V and 4 bases from J, with 18 bases between. CDR3 in amino acids: CASGGAGRNGANVLTF. CDR3 DNA sequence: TGCGCCAGCGGGGGGGCCGGTAGGAACGGGGCCAACGTCCTGACTTTC.

This chain links TRBV5-1 with TRBJ2-3; 10 bases align to TRBD2. This CDR3 spans 15 amino acids. Germline V gene sequence: CDR1 SGHRS, CDR2 YFSETQ. The V segment lost 5 bases and the J segment 2 bases; nucleotides outside the gene matches: 5. DNA of the CDR3: TGCGCCAGCAGGCTAGCGGGGGCCCCCACAGATACGCAGTATTTT. Its protein product is CASRLAGAPTDTQYF.

This clone was seen just once. The chain has TRBV19 and TRBJ1-2; D unresolved. The ends were cut back, 6 bases at V and 8 bases at J, with 10 bases in the middle. There are 11 residues in the CDR3. The germline V gene has CDR1 LNHDA and CDR2 SQIVND (reference sequence). CDR3 loop: CASRSGNGYTF. DNA for the CDR3: TGTGCCAGTAGATCCGGGAACGGCTACACCTTC.

This clone was counted once. The DNA for the CDR3 is TGTGCCTGGGGCTCGGGGATTTATAGCAATCAGCCCCAGCATTTT. Protein sequence: CAWGSGIYSNQPQHF. The chain combines TRBV30 with TRBJ1-5, with D uncertain. CDR3 size: 15 residues. The V and J ends lost 5 bases and 0 bases respectively, with 14 bases between them. CDR1 is GTSNPN and CDR2 is SVGIG in the germline V gene (reference sequence). Based on the CDR3 plus reference TRBV30 and TRBJ1-5, the full variable domain is SQTIHQWPATLVQPVGSPLSLECTVEGTSNPNLYWYRQAAGRGLQLLFYSVGIGQISSEVPQNLSASRPQDRQFILSSKKLLLSDSGFYLCAWGSGIYSNQPQHFGDGTRLSIL.

This sequence joins TRBV11-2 and TRBJ2-3; 7 bases map to TRBD2. The CDR3 is 16 amino acids. Germline V CDR1 and CDR2: SGHAT, FQNNGV. Germline trimming cut 6 bases from V and 3 bases from J; bases unmatched to any gene: 12. CDR3 residues: CASSIGRGSGTDTQYF. The CDR3 DNA reads TGTGCCAGCAGTATAGGGAGGGGCAGTGGAACAGATACGCAGTATTTT. The full variable domain, in which reference TRBV11-2 and TRBJ2-3 provide the parts outside the CDR3, is EAGVAQSPRYKIIEKRQSVAFWCNPISGHATLYWYQQILGQGPKLLIQFQNNGVVDDSQLPKDRFSAERLKGVDSTLKIQPAKLEDSAVYLCASSIGRGSGTDTQYFGPGTRLTVL.

This chain connects TRBV3-1 (or the pseudogene TRBV3-2) to TRBJ2-3; 8 bases align to TRBD2. The germline CDR1 and CDR2 sequences are LGHDT and YNNKEL (reference sequence). J was trimmed by 4 bases and V by 3 bases; bases with no gene match: 12. The CDR3 spans 17 residues. In DNA, the CDR3 is TGTGCCAGCAGCCATCTCCCGGGACTAGAAATCGCAGATACGCAGTATTTT. It translates to CASSHLPGLEIADTQYF.

This chain joins TRBV19 and TRBJ1-2; D call uncertain. V shed 5 bases and J shed 0 bases, with 13 bases lying between them. Germline CDR1 and CDR2: LNHDA and SQIVND (reference sequence). The CDR3 covers 15 residues. CDR3 region: CASSSQRRANYGYTF. CDR3 bases: TGTGCCAGTAGTTCTCAAAGAAGAGCTAACTATGGCTACACCTTC.

This clone turned up a few times. The V gene is TRBV7-3, the J gene TRBJ2-5, with 14 bases identical to TRBD2. Germline V CDR1 and CDR2: SGHTA, FQGTGA. The CDR3 contains 16 residues. With V trimmed by 5 bases and J by 4 bases, 6 bases remained unmatched. CDR3 sequence (DNA): TGTGCCAGCAGCCCGGGGACTAGCGGGGGACTAGAGACCCAGTACTTC. Residues: CASSPGTSGGLETQYF.

The chain carries TRBV12-3 or TRBV12-4 and TRBJ1-5; the D gene is possibly TRBD1 (5 bases). Trimming stripped 6 bases from V and 3 bases from J, with 9 bases between. This CDR3 contains 13 residues. CDR3 loop: CASRGTANQPQHF. The DNA of the CDR3 is TGTGCCAGCAGAGGGACTGCCAATCAGCCCCAGCATTTT.

The chain has TRBV30 and TRBJ1-2, with D uncertain. The V end lost 4 bases, the J end lost 5 bases, and 11 bases lay between the germline ends. The CDR3 sequence is 12 residues long. Germline V gives CDR1 GTSNPN, CDR2 SVGIG (reference sequence). The CDR3 region has the DNA TGTGCCTGGACCGCGGTGCCTTATGGCTACACCTTC. Translation: CAWTAVPYGYTF. The whole variable domain, remainder taken from reference TRBV30 and TRBJ1-2, is SQTIHQWPATLVQPVGSPLSLECTVEGTSNPNLYWYRQAAGRGLQLLFYSVGIGQISSEVPQNLSASRPQDRQFILSSKKLLLSDSGFYLCAWTAVPYGYTFGSGTRLTVV.

This clone was counted a few times. This chain links TRBV6-5 with TRBJ1-5; TRBD1 agrees at 9 bases. CDR1 is MNHEY and CDR2 is SVGAGI in the germline V gene. J gave up 6 bases and V 6 bases, and 6 bases lay outside the gene matches. This CDR3 has 14 residues. DNA for the CDR3: TGTGCCAGCAGGGGGACAGGGTGGGCTCAGCCCCAGCATTTT. Translating it yields CASRGTGWAQPQHF.

The CDR3 nucleotides are TGCGCCAGCAGCTTGGCCAGCGGGGGCCCTAGCACAGATACGCAGTATTTT. Its translation: CASSLASGGPSTDTQYF. The chain recombines TRBV5-1 with TRBJ2-3; 8 nucleotides agree with TRBD2. CDR1 and CDR2 from the germline V gene are SGHRS and YFSETQ. CDR3 length equals 17 residues. The V and J ends lost 0 bases and 0 bases, in that order; junction bases with no gene match: 6.

This clone was detected only a few times. The V call is TRBV7-9, the J call TRBJ2-3; perhaps TRBD1 as D (6 bases). V was clipped by 4 bases and J by 2 bases, with 13 bases between them. The CDR3 is 15 amino acids. Germline V gene sequence: CDR1 SEHNR, CDR2 FQNEAQ (reference sequence). The CDR3 loop is CASSWGQGTTDTQYF. The CDR3 DNA reads TGTGCCAGCAGCTGGGGGCAGGGAACCACAGATACGCAGTATTTT.

The V and J genes are TRBV7-9 and TRBJ1-1, with 9 bases fitting TRBD1. Trimming at V came to 5 bases and at J to 5 bases, leaving 9 bases not matched to a gene. The CDR3 runs to 15 residues. Germline CDR1 is SEHNR and CDR2 is FQNEAQ (reference sequence). CDR3 residues: CASSVGTGPGTEAFF. The CDR3 nucleotides are TGTGCCAGCAGCGTGGGGACAGGGCCTGGGACTGAAGCTTTCTTT.

This clone turned up a few times. The J gene is TRBJ1-2, the V gene TRBV30; the D is unclear. V was clipped by 8 bases and J by 2 bases, with 9 bases between them. The CDR3 extends over 11 amino acids. Germline V lookup: CDR1 GTSNPN, CDR2 SVGIG (reference sequence). CDR3 sequence reads: CAQEVNYGYTF. The CDR3 region has the DNA TGTGCCCAAGAGGTAAACTATGGCTACACCTTC.